This TCR beta chain was documented in a study of blood T cell repertoires in COVID-19. Losses at the gene ends were 8 bases for V and 4 bases for J; bases not matched to a gene: 6. The CDR3 is 12 amino acids. CDR1 is SQVTM, CDR2 ANQGSEA, per germline. TCRdb keeps only in-frame clones here, not all; method: immunoSEQ multiplex PCR. This sample yields about 310,000 clones, of which around 89% are seen a single time; roughly a tenth belongs to the top ten. The chain employs TRBV29-1 and TRBJ2-5, with TRBD2 identical over 8 bases. Material: PBMCs or T cells enriched from blood (not recorded which). This TCR derives from a woman in her thirties or forties who had recovered from COVID-19. DNA for the CDR3: TGCAGCTCACGGGGGGGCGGAGAGACCCAGTACTTC. This encodes CSSRGGGETQYF.